This T cell receptor beta chain was recorded in a study of blood T cell repertoires in COVID-19. The wider study: Italy, Spain and the United States were the sources of the convalescent and acute COVID-19 samples. PBMCs, B-cell-depleted T cells, or T cells provided the cDNA or gDNA that made up the material.

Original handling: Nucleated cell counts were estimated from reference gene primer amplification. Assay: immunoSEQ multiplex PCR; the TCRdb copy retains only in-frame clones and omits some. V, J and clone size were drawn from that table, and D and trimming were deduced from the DNA. The repertoire holds about 140,000 clones, about 90% seen once, with over 1.5% in the top ten. The TCR comes from a woman aged 55-70 years with acute or convalescent COVID-19. Sequencing used peripheral blood.

Written as DNA, the CDR3 is TGCGCCAGCGGCGCGGGGGCTAACACTGAAGCTTTCTTT. This translates into CASGAGANTEAFF. This chain uses TRBV5-1 with TRBJ1-1; D possibly corresponds to TRBD1 (6 bases). Trimming cost V 7 bases and J 2 bases, with 12 bases left between them. This CDR3 has 13 amino acids. CDR1 and CDR2 (germline): SGHRS, YFSETQ.